The next 22 T cell receptor beta chains were all read from a single sample in a study of beta chain features in type 1 diabetes. The whole isolated RNA underwent reverse transcription, so sequencing captured expressed TCRB transcripts. Repertoires were generated with immunoSEQ multiplex PCR, while TCRdb's copy carries only in-frame clones and drops some. In the table there are under 950,000 clones, 17% of which are singletons. Specimen: naive CD4+ T cells from blood. The receptors derive from a woman aged 18 to 35 in good health.

This clone was recorded a few times. The chain joins TRBV4-1 to TRBJ2-5; D might be TRBD1 (7 bases). With 1 base removed from V and 5 bases from J, the gap between germline ends came to 17 bases. Germline CDR1 MGHRA, CDR2 YSYEKL. The CDR3 contains 16 residues. The CDR3 sequence is CASSQGLSTGRETQYF. CDR3 nucleotides: TGCGCCAGCAGCCAAGGGTTATCGACAGGGAGGGAGACCCAGTACTTC.

The chain is built from TRBV19 and TRBJ2-1; the match to TRBD2 covers 8 bases. Per the germline V gene, CDR1 is LNHDA and CDR2 is SQIVND (reference sequence). The CDR3 runs to 13 residues. V shed 4 bases, J shed 12 bases, and the junction held 8 bases outside the gene matches. This CDR3 is CASSTPSGGRQFF. As DNA, the CDR3 is TGTGCCAGTAGTACTCCCTCGGGGGGGAGGCAGTTCTTC.

The CDR3 loop is CASSDPKTEGGYTF. The CDR3 DNA sequence: TGTGCCAGCAGTGACCCGAAAACGGAGGGAGGCTACACCTTC. The chain has TRBV6-1 and TRBJ1-2; the D is unclear. Trimming removed 3 bases at V and 8 bases at J, with 16 bases between. Germline CDR1 MNHNS, CDR2 SASEGT. This CDR3 region has 14 residues.

In its sample, this clone was seen a few times. V is TRBV4-2 and J is TRBJ2-7; 12 positions agree with TRBD2. V dropped 1 base and J dropped 4; count of bases not matched to a gene: 5. The germline gives CDR1 LGHNA, CDR2 YNFKEQ. CDR3 length equals 16 residues. The chain's CDR3 is CASSQVGLAGGYEQYF. The CDR3 region has the DNA TGTGCCAGCAGCCAAGTTGGGCTAGCGGGAGGGTACGAGCAGTACTTC.

This clone has just one count. The genes are TRBV11-2 and TRBJ1-1; 7 bases map to TRBD1. The CDR3 covers 12 residues. Germline V gene data show CDR1 as SGHAT and CDR2 as FQNNGV. J lost 11 bases, V lost 5 bases, and 8 bases had no gene match. In DNA, the CDR3 is TGTGCCAGCAGCAATAACAGGGGAGAGGCTTTCTTT. The encoded protein is CASSNNRGEAFF.

V and J are TRBV9 and TRBJ2-1; unclear D gene. Per germline, CDR1 SGDLS and CDR2 YYNGEE. The CDR3 is made up of 16 amino acids. With 3 bases removed from V and 0 bases from J, the gap between germline ends came to 13 bases. The CDR3 sequence is CASSAPQASSYNEQFF. In DNA, the CDR3 is TGTGCCAGCAGCGCCCCGCAGGCTAGCTCCTACAATGAGCAGTTCTTC.

J is TRBJ1-1 and V is TRBV7-9, with a tentative D call TRBD1 (5 bases). Per germline, CDR1 SEHNR and CDR2 FQNEAQ (reference sequence). The CDR3 covers 15 residues. Deletions cut 3 bases from V and 5 bases from J, with 16 bases between. The CDR3 here is CASSLGPGVETEAFF. CDR3 bases: TGTGCCAGCAGCTTGGGGCCCGGGGTAGAAACTGAAGCTTTCTTT.

The V and J genes are TRBV27 and TRBJ1-4, with D unclear. The length of the CDR3 is 15 residues. V lost 4 bases and J lost 3, with 12 bases in between. Germline V gene sequence: CDR1 MNHEY, CDR2 SMNVEV (reference sequence). CDR3 nucleotide sequence: TGTGCCAGCAGTTCCACCCGGGCATCTAATGAAAAACTGTTTTTT. The encoded protein is CASSSTRASNEKLFF.

This clone was seen a few times. Distinct nucleotide sequences in the sample also encode this CDR3. The chain couples TRBV28 to TRBJ2-7, with TRBD1 as a possible D gene (6 bases). CDR3 size: 12 residues. The V end was cut by 5 bases, the J end by 6 bases, with 11 bases between. Germline V CDR1 and CDR2: MDHEN, SYDVKM. CDR3 nucleotides: TGTGCCAGCAGTCTCACAGGGTTCGAGCAGTACTTC. This encodes CASSLTGFEQYF.

The table lists this clone with a count of one. This sequence joins TRBV4-1 and TRBJ2-5, with 8 bases aligning to TRBD2. V was pared by 2 bases and J by 5 bases, with 4 bases of the junction left unmatched. Germline loops: CDR1 MGHRA, CDR2 YSYEKL. This CDR3 comprises 14 residues. CDR3 amino acids: CASSQMGLDETQYF. CDR3 nucleotide sequence: TGCGCCAGCAGCCAAATGGGACTAGACGAGACCCAGTACTTC.

This clone was counted only a few times. The rearrangement joins TRBV20-1 to TRBJ2-2; D unresolved. Germline V CDR1 and CDR2: DFQATT, SNEGSKA (reference sequence). The V end was cut by 6 bases, the J end by 1 base, with 3 bases between. The CDR3 runs 11 residues. The CDR3 region is CSAWNTGELFF. The CDR3 DNA is TGCAGTGCGTGGAACACCGGGGAGCTGTTTTTT.

This clone appeared a few times. The rearrangement joins TRBV29-1 to TRBJ1-1, with 7 bases matching TRBD1. CDR1 and CDR2 (germline): SQVTM, ANQGSEA. The CDR3 has 13 residues. V dropped 4 bases and J dropped 3; count of bases not matched to a gene: 5. For the CDR3, the DNA is TGCAGCGTTGTGAGGGGGCCCGACACTGAAGCTTTCTTT. The encoded protein is CSVVRGPDTEAFF.

This clone was picked up a small number of times. This sequence joins TRBV5-1 and TRBJ2-5; TRBD2 might be the D (6 bases). With 4 bases removed from V and 4 bases from J, the gap between germline ends came to 14 bases. Germline V lookup: CDR1 SGHRS, CDR2 YFSETQ. The CDR3 is made up of 14 amino acids. In DNA form, the CDR3 reads TGCGCCAGCAGCGGGGATGGGGGGACAGAGACCCAGTACTTC. It is translated as CASSGDGGTETQYF.

The chain employs TRBV5-1 and TRBJ2-7, with TRBD1 identical over 7 bases. Germline V gene data show CDR1 as SGHRS and CDR2 as YFSETQ. The ends lost 6 bases at V and 3 bases at J; junction bases unmatched: 9. This CDR3 comprises 14 residues. Written as DNA, the CDR3 is TGCGCCAGCACCCCCTTAGGGACAGACTACGAGCAGTACTTC. Its protein is CASTPLGTDYEQYF.

This clone appeared a few times. This chain joins TRBV5-1 and TRBJ1-5, with 9 bases aligning to TRBD1. V dropped 0 bases and J dropped 6; count of bases not matched to a gene: 4. The CDR3 is 15 residues long. Germline V lookup: CDR1 SGHRS, CDR2 YFSETQ. This CDR3 is CASSLGDRDRQPQHF. CDR3 in DNA: TGCGCCAGCAGCTTGGGGGACAGGGACCGTCAGCCCCAGCATTTT. Complete variable domain (other parts from reference TRBV5-1 and TRBJ1-5): KAGVTQTPRYLIKTRGQQVTLSCSPISGHRSVSWYQQTPGQGLQFLFEYFSETQRNKGNFPGRFSGRQFSNSRSEMNVSTLELGDSALYLCASSLGDRDRQPQHFGDGTRLSIL.

The chain combines TRBV5-1 with TRBJ2-3; tentatively, D is TRBD1 (5 bases). V was shortened by 0 bases and J by 10 bases, with 9 bases between the two germline ends. CDR1 SGHRS and CDR2 YFSETQ come from the germline V gene. This CDR3 has 12 residues. CDR3 region: CASSLAGMAQYF. As DNA, the CDR3 is TGCGCCAGCAGCTTGGCAGGGATGGCGCAGTATTTT.

This clone has more than one count but fewer than ten. V and J are TRBV5-4 and TRBJ2-6, with D possibly TRBD1 on 8 matching bases. The CDR3 extends over 16 amino acids. Germline CDR1 and CDR2: SGHNT and YYREEE (reference sequence). CDR3 DNA: TGTGCGGACGGGGGGACAGGCAACTCTGGGGCCAACGTCCTGACTTTC. It encodes CADGGTGNSGANVLTF.

The V gene is TRBV5-1, the J gene TRBJ2-4, with 11 nucleotides matching TRBD2. V shed 4 bases and J 8 bases; nucleotides not matched to a gene: 5. CDR3 length equals 14 residues. Germline V lookup: CDR1 SGHRS, CDR2 YFSETQ. CDR3 coding DNA: TGCGCCAGCAGCGTGACTAGCGGGAAATACATTCAGTACTTC. As protein: CASSVTSGKYIQYF.

The chain employs TRBV28 and TRBJ1-2, with D hard to call. Germline V gives CDR1 MDHEN, CDR2 SYDVKM. The CDR3 loop spans 9 amino acids. The CDR3 is CRDDYGYTF. Here the CDR3 DNA reads TGTCGCGACGACTATGGCTACACCTTC.

This clone was observed a single time. The genes are TRBV6-5 and TRBJ2-7; D call uncertain. V was cut by 0 bases and J by 1 base, with 7 bases left in between. Germline V gene data show CDR1 as MNHEY and CDR2 as SVGAGI. There are 14 residues in the CDR3. The CDR3 protein is CASSYSIQSYEQYF. CDR3 sequence (DNA): TGTGCCAGCAGTTACTCGATACAGTCCTACGAGCAGTACTTC.

This clone was detected a few times. The chain has TRBV9 and TRBJ2-2, with D unclear. Trimming stripped 3 bases from V and 6 bases from J, with 9 bases between. Germline V gene data show CDR1 as SGDLS and CDR2 as YYNGEE. The CDR3 sequence is 13 residues long. CDR3 sequence: CASSEGPPGELFF. The CDR3 DNA is TGTGCCAGCAGCGAGGGCCCCCCCGGGGAGCTGTTTTTT.

The rearrangement joins TRBV19 to TRBJ2-1; 7 positions agree with TRBD1. Germline V gene data show CDR1 as LNHDA and CDR2 as SQIVND (reference sequence). Trimming at V came to 4 bases and at J to 4 bases, leaving 4 bases not matched to a gene. There are 14 residues in the CDR3. CDR3 bases: TGTGCCAGTAGTACCCGGGACAGTTACAATGAGCAGTTCTTC. It encodes CASSTRDSYNEQFF.